This entry features one TCR beta chain sequence. Antigen unknown. Here immunoSEQ multiplex PCR was the method, and the copy in TCRdb shows in-frame clones only, minus some. The sample records nearly 20,000 clones, 83% being singletons. The data were taken from a study of OX40 agonist ivuxolimab in advanced cancers. Overall study results and limits: Partial responders at 0.1-3.0 mg/kg had among the lowest clonal expansion.

The ends were cut back, 4 bases at V and 0 bases at J, with 14 bases in the middle. This CDR3 comprises 16 residues. Germline V lookup: CDR1 SEHNR, CDR2 FQNEAQ (reference sequence). The sequence was obtained from an adult with an advanced solid tumor such as melanoma, head and neck, liver or kidney cancer. This specimen consisted of CD4+ or CD8+ T cells sorted from blood, obtained in a trial of the OX40 agonist ivuxolimab. The chain recombines TRBV7-9 with TRBJ2-3; a weak D match, TRBD1 (6 bases). This CDR3 reads CASSSGQTTSTDTQYF. The CDR3, as DNA: TGTGCCAGCAGCTCCGGACAGACCACTAGCACAGATACGCAGTATTTT.